One and the same sample provided the 27 T cell receptor beta chains below, sequenced in a study of PD-1 blockade in classical Hodgkin lymphoma. Using immunoSEQ multiplex PCR, the repertoire was profiled, and TCRdb retains in-frame clones only, with some absent. Altogether nearly 55,000 clones are present, over 75% being singletons, with the ten largest covering 16%. All trial patients relapsed after autologous stem cell transplantation. The input for sequencing was peripheral blood mononuclear cells (PBMCs), taken at baseline. The receptors derive from a human donor with classical Hodgkin lymphoma.

This sequence joins TRBV18 and TRBJ1-1; perhaps TRBD1 as D (6 bases). The length of the CDR3 is 16 residues. Germline V lookup: CDR1 KGHSH, CDR2 LQKENI. Trimming shortened V by 5 bases and J by 2 bases, and 18 bases separated the two germline ends. CDR3 coding DNA: TGTGCCAGCTCAACTCAGGGGCCCGGAGGAAACACTGAAGCTTTCTTT. Encoded protein: CASSTQGPGGNTEAFF.

The chain joins TRBV4-1 to TRBJ2-3, with a weak D call TRBD2 (6 bases). Germline-derived CDR1 and CDR2 are MGHRA and YSYEKL. The CDR3 is 16 residues long. Trimming removed 5 bases from V and 2 bases from J, with 17 bases in between. CDR3 DNA sequence: TGCGCCAGCAGCTACCGACCCGGGACTTACACAGATACGCAGTATTTT. It is translated as CASSYRPGTYTDTQYF.

This chain joins TRBV19 and TRBJ1-2; 10 nucleotides match TRBD1. The CDR3 length is 20 residues. With 1 base clipped from V and 0 bases from J, the junction kept 14 bases outside the gene matches. Germline V CDR1 and CDR2: LNHDA, SQIVND (reference sequence). The CDR3 loop is CASSIARQWTGGFSNYGYTF. The CDR3 coding sequence is TGTGCCAGTAGTATAGCCCGGCAGTGGACAGGGGGTTTTTCTAACTATGGCTACACCTTC. Full variable domain (remainder filled in from reference TRBV19 and TRBJ1-2): DGGITQSPKYLFRKEGQNVTLSCEQNLNHDAMYWYRQDPGQGLRLIYYSQIVNDFQKGDIAEGYSVSREKKESFPLTVTSAQKNPTAFYLCASSIARQWTGGFSNYGYTFGSGTRLTVV.

The chain carries TRBV5-8 and TRBJ1-4; D possibly corresponds to TRBD1 (5 bases). The CDR3 is made up of 15 amino acids. Germline CDR1 is SGHTS and CDR2 is YDEGEE. V was pared by 0 bases and J by 4 bases, with 10 bases between. DNA for the CDR3: TGTGCCAGCAGCTTGGGTAGGAGGGGTAATGAAAAACTGTTTTTT. Translating gives CASSLGRRGNEKLFF.

The chain joins TRBV7-9 to TRBJ1-4; TRBD1 matches 8 bases. The CDR3 spans 17 residues. In germline, CDR1 is SEHNR, CDR2 FQNEAQ (reference sequence). The V gene end was trimmed by 8 bases and the J gene end by 3 bases; junction bases not matched to a gene: 14. CDR3 DNA sequence: TGTGCCAGCGCGGGCAGGGGGCGAATCTGGGCTAATGAAAAACTGTTTTTT. This sequence encodes CASAGRGRIWANEKLFF.

V usage is TRBV21-1 and J usage is TRBJ2-5; no check of the table's D call, TRBD1, against the DNA was made. TRBV21-1 has pseudogene status. This CDR3 has 16 amino acids. In DNA, the CDR3 is TGTGCCAGCAGCTCCCGGGACAGGGGGCGTATAGAGACCCAGTACTTC. Protein sequence: CASSSRDRGRIETQYF.

The chain links TRBV5-1 to TRBJ2-4; 10 nucleotides agree with TRBD2. V gave up 4 bases and J gave up 5 bases; unmatched junction bases: 0. Germline V gene lookup returns CDR1 SGHRS and CDR2 YFSETQ. This CDR3 contains 13 residues. The CDR3: CASSGLAENIQYF. CDR3 nucleotides: TGCGCCAGCAGCGGACTAGCGGAAAACATTCAGTACTTC.

Only one count was recorded for this clone. The chain employs TRBV12-5 and TRBJ2-7; D is undetermined. CDR1 is LGHNT, CDR2 FRNRAP, per germline. This CDR3 has 16 residues. V lost 0 bases, J lost 2 bases, and 14 bases lay in between. As DNA, the CDR3 is TGTGCTAGTGGTTTGGTACTTCGGCACGAGACCTACGAGCAGTACTTC. Amino acid sequence: CASGLVLRHETYEQYF.

This clone showed up just a few times. The genes are TRBV21-1 and TRBJ1-4; TRBD1 is the table's D call, not checked against the DNA. TRBV21-1 is an annotated pseudogene. The CDR3 loop spans 15 amino acids. CDR3 nucleotide sequence: TGTGCCAGCAGCAAAACCGGGACAGGGGGGGAAAAACTGTTTTTT. It encodes CASSKTGTGGEKLFF.

The V gene is TRBV5-1, the J gene TRBJ2-2, with TRBD1 as a possible D gene (6 bases). The V end lost 3 bases, the J end lost 3 bases, and 18 bases lay between the germline ends. This CDR3 spans 17 amino acids. From germline, CDR1 is SGHRS and CDR2 YFSETQ. CDR3 nucleotides: TGCGCCAGCAGCTGGAATGCAGGGGTGTGGGACACCGGGGAGCTGTTTTTT. This sequence encodes CASSWNAGVWDTGELFF. Combining the CDR3 with reference TRBV5-1 and TRBJ2-2 gives the whole variable domain KAGVTQTPRYLIKTRGQQVTLSCSPISGHRSVSWYQQTPGQGLQFLFEYFSETQRNKGNFPGRFSGRQFSNSRSEMNVSTLELGDSALYLCASSWNAGVWDTGELFFGEGSRLTVL.

This clone was observed once. The chain carries TRBV7-6 and TRBJ1-1, with 9 bases that match TRBD1. The CDR3 is 16 amino acids. After removal of 1 base from V and 0 bases from J, the junction contained 3 bases not matched to a gene. Germline lookup yields CDR1 SGHVS and CDR2 FNYEAQ. CDR3 coding DNA: TGTGCCAGCAGCTTAGAAGGGACAGGGCTGAACACTGAAGCTTTCTTT. Amino acid sequence: CASSLEGTGLNTEAFF.

The V and J genes are TRBV5-6 and TRBJ2-1, with a weak D call TRBD2 (6 bases). V lost 4 bases, J lost 7 bases, and 12 bases lay in between. Looked up from germline, CDR1 is SGHDT and CDR2 is YYEEEE. This CDR3 spans 13 amino acids. CDR3 region: CASSLTSPNEQFF. The DNA for the CDR3 is TGTGCCAGCAGCCTTACTAGCCCGAATGAGCAGTTCTTC. The full variable domain, completed using reference TRBV5-6 and TRBJ2-1, is DAGVTQSPTHLIKTRGQQVTLRCSPKSGHDTVSWYQQALGQGPQFIFQYYEEEERQRGNFPDRFSGHQFPNYSSELNVNALLLGDSALYLCASSLTSPNEQFFGPGTRLTVL.

The rearrangement uses TRBV4-1 and TRBJ2-1; no clear D gene. Germline assignment: CDR1 MGHRA and CDR2 YSYEKL. V was cut by 3 bases and J by 8 bases, with 8 bases left in between. This CDR3 spans 12 amino acids. The CDR3 sequence is CASSHPRDEQFF. The CDR3 DNA is TGCGCCAGCAGCCACCCTAGAGATGAGCAGTTCTTC.

The chain combines TRBV4-3 with TRBJ2-1; 8 bases line up with TRBD2. Germline V gene data show CDR1 as LGHNA and CDR2 as YSLEER. J lost 5 bases, V lost 4 bases, and 4 bases had no gene match. The CDR3 loop spans 14 amino acids. In nucleotides, the CDR3 is TGCGCCAGCAGCCCAGGCGGGAGGAACAATGAGCAGTTCTTC. This codes for CASSPGGRNNEQFF.

This clone was counted between two and nine times. The chain links TRBV19 to TRBJ2-2, with D unclear. Germline CDR1 and CDR2: LNHDA and SQIVND (reference sequence). The length of the CDR3 is 12 residues. The V end lost 1 base, the J end lost 7 bases, and 4 bases lay between the germline ends. CDR3 DNA sequence: TGTGCCAGTAGTATAGTAGGCGGGGAGCTGTTTTTT. It translates to CASSIVGGELFF.

This clone showed up just once. The chain's CDR3 is CASSPSVLAGGLAKNIQYF. Here the CDR3 DNA reads TGCGCCAGCAGCCCGTCGGTACTAGCGGGAGGACTAGCCAAAAACATTCAGTACTTC. The V call is TRBV4-3, the J call TRBJ2-4; TRBD2 aligns across 12 bases. V shed 4 bases, J shed 0 bases, and the junction held 10 bases outside the gene matches. CDR1 is LGHNA, CDR2 YSLEER, per germline. The CDR3 is 19 amino acids.

V and J are TRBV29-1 and TRBJ2-7; D remains ambiguous. This CDR3 region has 10 residues. Germline loops: CDR1 SQVTM, CDR2 ANQGSEA. Deletions cut 7 bases from V and 6 bases from J, with 10 bases between. The CDR3 sequence: CSALRGEQYF. The CDR3 nucleotides read TGCAGCGCCCTGAGAGGCGAGCAGTACTTC.

The V and J genes are TRBV4-1 and TRBJ2-1, with D unclear. The germline V and J ends were trimmed by 3 bases and 6 bases, with 9 bases remaining between them. The germline V gene encodes CDR1 MGHRA and CDR2 YSYEKL. CDR3 length: 13 amino acids. CDR3 residues: CASSQLPANEQFF. The CDR3 coding sequence is TGCGCCAGCAGCCAGTTACCCGCCAATGAGCAGTTCTTC.

CDR3 nucleotides: TGCAGCGTCGACCTAGCAAATTCCTACGAGCAGTACTTC. Residues: CSVDLANSYEQYF. This chain connects TRBV29-1 to TRBJ2-7; a possible D gene is TRBD2 (5 bases). This CDR3 has 13 residues. V was cut by 6 bases and J by 1 base, with 13 bases left in between. The germline V gene has CDR1 SQVTM and CDR2 ANQGSEA.

V gene TRBV7-9 combines with J gene TRBJ2-3; 9 nucleotides match TRBD2. Trimming took 5 bases from V and 5 from J; bases not matched to a gene: 8. Germline-derived CDR1 and CDR2 are SEHNR and FQNEAQ (reference sequence). This CDR3 is built from 15 residues. CDR3 sequence (DNA): TGTGCCAGCAGCCCATTAGCGGGAGTGGAAGATACGCAGTATTTT. Translated, it gives CASSPLAGVEDTQYF.

This chain uses TRBV28 with TRBJ1-2; D is ambiguous. CDR1 MDHEN and CDR2 SYDVKM come from the germline V gene. The CDR3 totals 12 residues. Between the trimmed V and J ends, which lost 3 bases and 7 bases, there was a span of 9 bases. CDR3 nucleotides: TGTGCCAGCAGTTTGGGCTGGAGTGGCTACACCTTC. As protein: CASSLGWSGYTF.

The CDR3: CASSLAEDGYTF. The DNA for the CDR3 is TGCGCCAGCAGCTTGGCCGAAGATGGCTACACCTTC. This chain joins TRBV5-1 and TRBJ1-2; D uncertain. Trimming shortened V by 0 bases and J by 6 bases, and 6 bases separated the two germline ends. The germline gives CDR1 SGHRS, CDR2 YFSETQ. The CDR3 sequence is 12 residues long.

The chain couples TRBV2 to TRBJ2-5; tentative D call: TRBD2 (6 bases). CDR3 size: 12 residues. Germline lookup yields CDR1 SNHLY and CDR2 FYNNEI. V lost 4 bases and J 5 bases, leaving 8 bases between the germline ends. The CDR3 DNA follows: TGTGCCAGCAGTGCGGGAGAGGAGACCCAGTACTTC. Translated: CASSAGEETQYF.

The rearrangement joins TRBV7-9 to TRBJ1-5; unclear D gene. The V end lost 5 bases, the J end lost 0 bases, and 11 bases lay between the germline ends. Germline CDR1 is SEHNR and CDR2 is FQNEAQ (reference sequence). This CDR3 region has 15 residues. CDR3 bases: TGTGCCAGCAGCCCGGGCAGCAATAGCAATCAGCCCCAGCATTTT. Its translation is CASSPGSNSNQPQHF.

The genes are TRBV11-3 and TRBJ1-1, with D unclear. Trimming cost V 3 bases and J 4 bases, with 12 bases left between them. The CDR3 is 14 amino acids. The germline gives CDR1 SGHNT, CDR2 YENEEA. The CDR3: CASSFDKRATEAFF. CDR3 in DNA: TGTGCCAGCAGCTTTGACAAGCGGGCCACTGAAGCTTTCTTT.

The genes are TRBV7-2 and TRBJ2-1, with 16 bases aligning to TRBD2. V shed 0 bases, J shed 7 bases, and the junction held 6 bases outside the gene matches. The CDR3 is 18 amino acids. CDR1 SGHTA and CDR2 FQGNSA come from the germline V gene. DNA for the CDR3: TGTGCCAGCAGCTTAGCGGGACTAGCGGGAGGGCCGGGGAATGAGCAGTTCTTC. Residues: CASSLAGLAGGPGNEQFF.

V and J are TRBV11-2 and TRBJ2-1, with D perhaps given as TRBD1 or TRBD2 (5 bases each). With 4 bases removed from V and 4 bases from J, the gap between germline ends came to 23 bases. This CDR3 is 18 amino acids long. Looked up from germline, CDR1 is SGHAT and CDR2 is FQNNGV. CDR3 region: CASSYLLGTLRVYNEQFF. DNA for the CDR3: TGTGCCAGCAGCTACCTACTAGGGACCCTCCGGGTTTACAATGAGCAGTTCTTC.